What follows are 11 T cell receptor beta chains derived from one specimen sequenced in a study of blood T cell repertoires in COVID-19. The data were produced by immunoSEQ multiplex PCR, yet TCRdb's version contains in-frame clones alone and is incomplete. The sample records about 240,000 clones, 70% to 90% being singletons. The source material was peripheral blood. The receptors shown here come from a man aged 55 to 70 with acute or convalescent COVID-19.

V is TRBV27 and J is TRBJ2-7, with 11 bases lining up with TRBD2. V lost 3 bases, J lost 3 bases, and 13 bases stayed unmatched. The CDR3 length is 18 residues. Germline V gives CDR1 MNHEY, CDR2 SMNVEV (reference sequence). The CDR3 region is CASSFLVRTSGSVYEQYF. As DNA, the CDR3 is TGTGCCAGCAGTTTCCTCGTCCGCACTAGCGGGAGTGTCTACGAGCAGTACTTC.

The chain joins TRBV6-1 to TRBJ1-2; D gene unclear. This CDR3 has 13 residues. Between the trimmed V and J ends, which lost 5 bases and 5 bases, there was a span of 12 bases. CDR1 MNHNS and CDR2 SASEGT come from the germline V gene. This chain's CDR3 is CASSPGVGYGYTF. In DNA, the CDR3 is TGTGCCAGCAGTCCCGGGGTAGGGTATGGCTACACCTTC.

The chain carries TRBV12-5 and TRBJ1-1, with D unclear. The length of the CDR3 is 13 residues. Trimming removed 1 base at V and 1 base at J, with 4 bases between. Germline V gene lookup returns CDR1 LGHNT and CDR2 FRNRAP. CDR3 coding DNA: TGTGCTAGTGGTTTGGACAGGAACACTGAAGCTTTCTTT. Translated, it gives CASGLDRNTEAFF.

This clone occurred once. The V gene is TRBV29-1, the J gene TRBJ1-4; 7 bases are shared with TRBD1. The germline gives CDR1 SQVTM, CDR2 ANQGSEA. V dropped 2 bases and J dropped 3; count of bases not matched to a gene: 6. The CDR3 contains 15 residues. The DNA of the CDR3 is TGCAGCGTTGAACGGTTGGGGACAGCTAATGAAAAACTGTTTTTT. Amino acids: CSVERLGTANEKLFF.

The chain recombines TRBV19 with TRBJ2-4; 9 bases line up with TRBD1. CDR3 size: 15 residues. The V segment lost 4 bases and the J segment 9 bases; nucleotides outside the gene matches: 10. The germline V gene has CDR1 LNHDA and CDR2 SQIVND (reference sequence). The CDR3 DNA sequence: TGTGCCAGTAGTACGACCGGGACAGGGCCCCTCATTCAGTACTTC. Protein: CASSTTGTGPLIQYF. The variable domain in full, completed from reference TRBV19 and TRBJ2-4, reads DGGITQSPKYLFRKEGQNVTLSCEQNLNHDAMYWYRQDPGQGLRLIYYSQIVNDFQKGDIAEGYSVSREKKESFPLTVTSAQKNPTAFYLCASSTTGTGPLIQYFGAGTRLSVL.

The chain uses TRBV7-9 and TRBJ2-1; 14 nucleotides agree with TRBD2. Germline V gene lookup returns CDR1 SEHNR and CDR2 FQNEAQ (reference sequence). The V gene end was trimmed by 5 bases and the J gene end by 4 bases; junction bases not matched to a gene: 13. CDR3 length: 19 residues. CDR3 sequence (DNA): TGTGCCAGCAGCACCCCGACTAGCGGGAGGGCCGGGGGTTACAATGAGCAGTTCTTC. Translation: CASSTPTSGRAGGYNEQFF.

The sample holds one count of this clone. The rearrangement joins TRBV7-2 to TRBJ2-7; 9 positions match TRBD2. Trimming cost V 4 bases and J 0 bases; bases outside gene matches: 7. This CDR3 is 16 amino acids long. The V gene's germline CDR1 is SGHTA and CDR2 FQGNSA. Here the CDR3 DNA reads TGTGCCAGCAGCTACCGGACTAGCGTGAGCTCCTACGAGCAGTACTTC. Protein product: CASSYRTSVSSYEQYF.

This clone was detected once. This chain connects TRBV14 to TRBJ2-7, with D perhaps TRBD2 (6 bases). V was pared by 1 base and J by 7 bases, with 11 bases between. The germline CDR1 and CDR2 sequences are SGHDN and FVKESK. There are 13 residues in the CDR3. The CDR3 here is CASSQGGGPEQYF. The CDR3 DNA follows: TGTGCCAGCAGCCAAGGAGGAGGGCCTGAGCAGTACTTC.

This chain uses TRBV27 with TRBJ2-1, with 11 bases aligning to TRBD1. There are 15 residues in the CDR3. From germline, CDR1 is MNHEY and CDR2 SMNVEV (reference sequence). V shed 4 bases and J 3 bases; nucleotides not matched to a gene: 2. The CDR3 DNA follows: TGTGCCAGCAGTTCGGGGACAGGGGGCTACAATGAGCAGTTCTTC. Translating gives CASSSGTGGYNEQFF.

The chain joins TRBV7-3 to TRBJ1-4; D possibly corresponds to TRBD1 (5 bases). The V and J ends lost 5 bases and 0 bases respectively, with 10 bases between them. This CDR3 comprises 15 residues. The germline V gene has CDR1 SGHTA and CDR2 FQGTGA. The CDR3 sequence is CASSATGATNEKLFF. CDR3 nucleotides: TGTGCCAGCAGCGCCACAGGAGCAACTAATGAAAAACTGTTTTTT.

This chain joins TRBV14 and TRBJ1-1, with D perhaps matching TRBD1 (5 bases). Looked up from germline, CDR1 is SGHDN and CDR2 is FVKESK. V was trimmed by 1 base and J by 6 bases, leaving 9 bases between them. The length of the CDR3 is 13 residues. The CDR3 DNA is TGTGCCAGCAGCCAAGCGCGGGGGGCTGAAGCTTTCTTT. Protein: CASSQARGAEAFF.